This T cell receptor (beta chain) was identified during a study of T cells in Graves' hyperthyroidism and ophthalmopathy. Regarding the study as a whole: Most clonotypes expanded in thyroid above 0.001 were likewise present in blood.

This clonotype was seen a handful of times. What it binds is unknown. One end of the junction does not line up with germline, which may come from a read error. TCR beta CDR3 regions were amplified from RNA. The HTBI set primed first-round TCR CDR3 RT-PCR. Each CDR3 protein is one row after TCRdb ran MiXCR on the multiplex PCR reads. This table holds approximately 410,000 distinct CDR3 sequences, approximately 13% found once. The CDR3 is 14 residues long. Germline assignment: CDR1 SGHRS and CDR2 YFSETQ. The authors obtained PBMCs from roughly 10 ml of fresh peripheral blood. The rearrangement joins TRBV5-1 to TRBJ1-4; D is possibly TRBD1 (5 bases). The sequence was obtained from a woman younger than 35 with Graves' hyperthyroidism. The specimen was blood. This CDR3 is CASSRDGDNEKLLF. DNA of the CDR3: TGCGCCAGCAGCCGGGACGGGGATAATGAAAAACTGTTGTTT.